This TCR beta chain was captured by sequencing in a study of early T cells in non-severe SARS-CoV-2 infection. In the study overall: RNA in bulk from unsorted whole blood was sequenced, and chains were unpaired. The study, taken as a whole, reports: Lookups in VDJdb leaned toward anti-spike CD8 responses and missed private and CD4 specificities.

Germline assignment: CDR1 KGHSH and CDR2 LQKENI. V lost 3 bases to trimming and J lost 5 bases, with 5 bases between them. The CDR3 runs to 12 residues. The TCR library protocol was used to attach unique molecular identifiers. These identifiers were attached to individual cDNA molecules. TCRdb fed the 5' RACE reads into MiXCR, producing one record per CDR3 protein. The sample carries around 99,000 distinct CDR3 sequences, over 8.5% recorded once. This clonotype has more than one count but fewer than ten. The antigen is not known. This receptor was identified in an adult who was a healthcare worker with PCR-confirmed SARS-CoV-2 infection or an uninfected control (not recorded which). The chain carries TRBV18 and TRBJ1-3; no clear D. Sequencing used whole blood. This CDR3 reads CASSPERNTIYF. CDR3 DNA sequence: TGTGCCAGCTCACCCGAACGAAACACCATATATTTT.